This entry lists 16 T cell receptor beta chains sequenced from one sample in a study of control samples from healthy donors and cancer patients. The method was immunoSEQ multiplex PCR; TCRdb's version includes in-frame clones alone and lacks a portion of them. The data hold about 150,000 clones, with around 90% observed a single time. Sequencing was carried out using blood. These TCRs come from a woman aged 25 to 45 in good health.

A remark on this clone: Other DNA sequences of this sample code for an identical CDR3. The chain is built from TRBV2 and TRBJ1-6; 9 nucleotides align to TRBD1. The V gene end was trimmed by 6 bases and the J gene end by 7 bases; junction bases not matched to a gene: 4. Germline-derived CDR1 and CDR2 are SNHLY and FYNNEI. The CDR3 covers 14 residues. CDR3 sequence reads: CASSRDRENSPLHF. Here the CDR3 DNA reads TGTGCCAGCAGCCGGGACAGGGAAAATTCACCCCTCCACTTT.

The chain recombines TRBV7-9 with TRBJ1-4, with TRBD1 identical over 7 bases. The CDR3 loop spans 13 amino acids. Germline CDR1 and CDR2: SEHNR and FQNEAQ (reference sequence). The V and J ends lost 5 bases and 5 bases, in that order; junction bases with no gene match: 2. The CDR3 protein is CASSATGNEKLFF. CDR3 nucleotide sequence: TGTGCCAGCAGCGCGACAGGGAATGAAAAACTGTTTTTT.

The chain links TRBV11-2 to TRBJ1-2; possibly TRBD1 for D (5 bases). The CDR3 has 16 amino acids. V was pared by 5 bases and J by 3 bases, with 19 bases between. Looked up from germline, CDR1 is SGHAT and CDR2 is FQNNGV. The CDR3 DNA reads TGTGCCAGCAGCCCGGGGGAGGTCATAGGTTACTATGGCTACACCTTC. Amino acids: CASSPGEVIGYYGYTF.

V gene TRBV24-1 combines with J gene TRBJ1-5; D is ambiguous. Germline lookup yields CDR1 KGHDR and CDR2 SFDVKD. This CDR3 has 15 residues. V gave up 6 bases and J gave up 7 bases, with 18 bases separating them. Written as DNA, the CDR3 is TGTGCCACCAGTACGATCGAGGCTTTCGGGCAGCCCCAGCATTTT. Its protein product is CATSTIEAFGQPQHF.

The CDR3 nucleotides are TGTGCCACCAGTCTCACTAGCGGGAGCCACAATGAGCAGTTCTTC. Protein: CATSLTSGSHNEQFF. The chain has TRBV24-1 and TRBJ2-1; TRBD2 matches at 11 bases. Germline CDR1 reads KGHDR; CDR2 reads SFDVKD. V gave up 6 bases and J gave up 5 bases; unmatched junction bases: 5. The CDR3 totals 15 residues.

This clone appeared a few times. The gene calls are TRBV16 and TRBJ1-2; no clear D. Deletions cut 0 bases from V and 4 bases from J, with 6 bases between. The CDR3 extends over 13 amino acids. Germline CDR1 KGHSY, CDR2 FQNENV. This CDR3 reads CASSQSGIYGYTF. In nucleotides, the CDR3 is TGTGCCAGCAGCCAATCTGGGATCTATGGCTACACCTTC.

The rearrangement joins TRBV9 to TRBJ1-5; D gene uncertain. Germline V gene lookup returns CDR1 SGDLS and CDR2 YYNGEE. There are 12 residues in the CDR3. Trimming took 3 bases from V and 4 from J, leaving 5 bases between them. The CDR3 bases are TGTGCCAGCAGCGGGCTTAATCAGCCCCAGCATTTT. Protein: CASSGLNQPQHF.

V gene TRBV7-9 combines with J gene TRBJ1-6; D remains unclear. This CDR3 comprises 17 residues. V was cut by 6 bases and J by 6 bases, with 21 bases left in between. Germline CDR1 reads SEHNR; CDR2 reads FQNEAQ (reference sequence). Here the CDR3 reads CASSKRRPQAGNSPLHF. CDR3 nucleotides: TGTGCCAGCAGTAAACGACGGCCCCAAGCGGGTAATTCACCCCTCCACTTT.

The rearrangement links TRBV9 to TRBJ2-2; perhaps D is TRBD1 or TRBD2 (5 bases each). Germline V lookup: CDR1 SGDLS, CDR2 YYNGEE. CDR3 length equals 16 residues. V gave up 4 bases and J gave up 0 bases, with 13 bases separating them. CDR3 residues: CASSPRGDPNTGELFF. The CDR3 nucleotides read TGTGCCAGCAGCCCCCGTGGGGACCCGAACACCGGGGAGCTGTTTTTT.

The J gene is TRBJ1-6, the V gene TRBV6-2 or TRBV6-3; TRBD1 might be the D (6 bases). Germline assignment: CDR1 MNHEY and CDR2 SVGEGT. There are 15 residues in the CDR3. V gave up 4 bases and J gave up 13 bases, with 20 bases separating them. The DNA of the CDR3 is TGTGCCAGCAGTTTGTACCGAACCACAGGGACGCCCCTCCACTTT. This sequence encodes CASSLYRTTGTPLHF.

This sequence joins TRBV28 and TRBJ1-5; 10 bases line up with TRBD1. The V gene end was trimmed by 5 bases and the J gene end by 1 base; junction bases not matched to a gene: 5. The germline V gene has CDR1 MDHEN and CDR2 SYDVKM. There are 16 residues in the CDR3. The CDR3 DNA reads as TGTGCCAGCAGTGGGACAGGGGAGGGGAGCAATCAGCCCCAGCATTTT. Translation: CASSGTGEGSNQPQHF.

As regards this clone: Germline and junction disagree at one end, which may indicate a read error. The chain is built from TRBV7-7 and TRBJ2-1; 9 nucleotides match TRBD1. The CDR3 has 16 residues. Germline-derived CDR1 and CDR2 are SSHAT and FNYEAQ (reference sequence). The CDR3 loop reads CASSFNPTGGLNEQFF. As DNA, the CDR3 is TGTGCTAGCAGCTTCAACCCGACAGGGGGTTTAAATGAGCAGTTCTTC.

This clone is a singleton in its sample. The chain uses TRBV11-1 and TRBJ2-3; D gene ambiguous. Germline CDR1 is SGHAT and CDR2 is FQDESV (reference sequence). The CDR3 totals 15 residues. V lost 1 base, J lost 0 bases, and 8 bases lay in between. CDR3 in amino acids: CASSLVGQSTDTQYF. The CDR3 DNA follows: TGTGCCAGCAGCTTAGTCGGCCAGAGCACAGATACGCAGTATTTT.

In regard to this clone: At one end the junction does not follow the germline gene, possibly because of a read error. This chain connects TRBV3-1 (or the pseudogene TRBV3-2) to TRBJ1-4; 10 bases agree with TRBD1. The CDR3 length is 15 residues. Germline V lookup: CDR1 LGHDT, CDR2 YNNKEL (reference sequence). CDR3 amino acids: CASSLRQGAKEKLFF. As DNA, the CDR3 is TGTGCCAGCAGCCTCAGACAGGGGGCTAAAGAAAAACTGTTTTTT.

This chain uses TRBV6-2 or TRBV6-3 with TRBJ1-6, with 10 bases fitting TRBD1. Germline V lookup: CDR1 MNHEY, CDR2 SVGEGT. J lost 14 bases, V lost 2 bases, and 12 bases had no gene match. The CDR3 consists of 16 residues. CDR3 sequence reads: CASSYATGTGDATLHF. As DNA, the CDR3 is TGTGCCAGCAGTTACGCAACCGGGACAGGGGACGCGACCCTCCACTTT.

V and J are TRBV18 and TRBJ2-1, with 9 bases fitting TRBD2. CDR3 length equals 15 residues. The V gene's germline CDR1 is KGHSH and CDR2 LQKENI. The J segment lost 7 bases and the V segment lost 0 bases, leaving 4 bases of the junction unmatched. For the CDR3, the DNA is TGTGCCAGCTCACCACCGCCTAGCGGGATAAATGAGCAGTTCTTC. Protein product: CASSPPPSGINEQFF.